Here is one T cell receptor (beta chain) with its context. Antigen specificity is unknown. This sample was included in a study of T cell responses to AZD1222 COVID-19 vaccine. Repertoires were generated with immunoSEQ multiplex PCR, while TCRdb's copy carries only in-frame clones and drops some. The sample contains 130,000 to 150,000 clones, approximately 90% of which appear only once. The study, taken as a whole, reports: Clonal diversity was possibly underestimated; the donors were predominantly white British and more often female. Unmutated regions of variants are reportedly targeted by nearly half of spike-specific TCRs. Vaccination with two AZD1222 doses was followed by a rise in Spike-specific TCR breadth and depth.

V was cut by 6 bases and J by 4 bases, with 7 bases left in between. The CDR3 spans 13 residues. CDR1 and CDR2 from the germline V gene are MDHEN and SYDVKM. The V gene is TRBV28, the J gene TRBJ1-6; D not resolved. This receptor was identified in an adult in good health. The input for sequencing was peripheral blood, taken on day 0 of MenACWY control vaccination. The CDR3 nucleotides are TGTGCCAGCAGCGGACTGTATAATTCACCCCTCCACTTT. Its translation: CASSGLYNSPLHF.